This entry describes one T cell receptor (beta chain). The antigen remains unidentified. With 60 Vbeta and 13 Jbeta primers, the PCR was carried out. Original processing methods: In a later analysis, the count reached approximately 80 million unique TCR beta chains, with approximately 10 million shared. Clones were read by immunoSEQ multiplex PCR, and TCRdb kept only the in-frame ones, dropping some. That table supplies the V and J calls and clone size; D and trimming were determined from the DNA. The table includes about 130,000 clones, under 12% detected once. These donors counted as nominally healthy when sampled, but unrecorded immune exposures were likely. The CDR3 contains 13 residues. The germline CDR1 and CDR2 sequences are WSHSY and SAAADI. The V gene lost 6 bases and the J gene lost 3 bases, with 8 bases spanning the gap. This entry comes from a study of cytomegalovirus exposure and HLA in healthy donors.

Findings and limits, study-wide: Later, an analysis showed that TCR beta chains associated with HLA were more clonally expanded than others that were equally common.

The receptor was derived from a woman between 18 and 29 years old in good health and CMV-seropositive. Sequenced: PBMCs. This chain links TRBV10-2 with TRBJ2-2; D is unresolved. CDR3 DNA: TGCGCCAGCAGGTCTGGAGACACCGGGGAGCTGTTTTTT. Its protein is CASRSGDTGELFF.